Below, 26 T cell receptor beta chains from the same sample are listed, as sequenced in a study of blood T cell repertoires in COVID-19. Using immunoSEQ multiplex PCR, the repertoire was profiled, and TCRdb retains in-frame clones only, with some absent. The sample yields about 23,000 clones, more than 80% seen once. Sequences were obtained from peripheral blood. The source of these receptors is a woman aged 80 or over with active or convalescent COVID-19.

V and J are TRBV4-1 and TRBJ2-2, with 12 bases that match TRBD2. Germline lookup yields CDR1 MGHRA and CDR2 YSYEKL. V gave up 4 bases and J gave up 5 bases; unmatched junction bases: 2. CDR3 length: 15 amino acids. Here the CDR3 reads CASSPSGGETGELFF. The CDR3 region has the DNA TGCGCCAGCAGCCCTAGCGGGGGGGAGACCGGGGAGCTGTTTTTT.

V and J are TRBV14 and TRBJ2-7; D is undetermined. The V end was cut by 4 bases, the J end by 0 bases, with 7 bases between. This CDR3 region has 13 residues. The germline V gene has CDR1 SGHDN and CDR2 FVKESK. CDR3 loop: CASSPLVSYEQYF. The CDR3 DNA reads TGTGCCAGCAGCCCACTTGTCTCCTACGAGCAGTACTTC.

This clone was picked up one time. The genes are TRBV5-1 and TRBJ1-5; 9 positions agree with TRBD1. CDR3 size: 15 residues. CDR1 is SGHRS and CDR2 is YFSETQ in the germline V gene. The J segment lost 3 bases and the V segment lost 0 bases, leaving 1 base of the junction unmatched. The CDR3 bases are TGCGCCAGCAGCTTGGGGGACAGGGCCAATCAGCCCCAGCATTTT. Residues: CASSLGDRANQPQHF.

The chain joins TRBV6-1 to TRBJ1-1; D possibly corresponds to TRBD1 (5 bases). Germline V gives CDR1 MNHNS, CDR2 SASEGT. V was trimmed by 3 bases and J by 7 bases, leaving 15 bases between them. The CDR3 sequence is 14 residues long. This CDR3 is CASSEGGTAHEAFF. CDR3 nucleotide sequence: TGTGCCAGCAGTGAGGGGGGGACCGCTCATGAAGCTTTCTTT.

CDR3 sequence reads: CASSQDRGLEQFF. In nucleotides, the CDR3 is TGCGCCAGCAGCCAAGATCGGGGACTAGAGCAGTTCTTC. The rearrangement joins TRBV4-1 to TRBJ2-1, with 7 bases identical to TRBD2. V was pared by 0 bases and J by 10 bases, with 3 bases of the junction left unmatched. The CDR3 length is 13 residues. Germline V gene lookup returns CDR1 MGHRA and CDR2 YSYEKL.

The genes are TRBV7-3 and TRBJ2-1; 7 nucleotides line up with TRBD1. From germline, CDR1 is SGHTA and CDR2 FQGTGA. This CDR3 is 15 amino acids long. V shed 1 base, J shed 5 bases, and the junction held 5 bases outside the gene matches. CDR3 protein: CASSLMGDRNNEQFF. DNA for the CDR3: TGTGCCAGCAGCTTAATGGGGGACAGAAACAATGAGCAGTTCTTC.

The chain carries TRBV7-3 and TRBJ2-2; TRBD2 agrees at 11 bases. Germline-derived CDR1 and CDR2 are SGHTA and FQGTGA. The CDR3 totals 16 residues. Trimming took 2 bases from V and 6 from J; bases not matched to a gene: 5. The CDR3 coding sequence is TGTGCCAGCAGCTTATCTGTAGCGGGAGGGGCCGGGGAGCTGTTTTTT. It is translated as CASSLSVAGGAGELFF.

The CDR3 loop is CASSSRTSGTNNEQFF. DNA of the CDR3: TGTGCCAGCAGTTCTCGGACTAGCGGGACAAACAATGAGCAGTTCTTC. The V gene is TRBV11-2, the J gene TRBJ2-1; 12 bases map to TRBD2. J gave up 5 bases and V 6 bases, and 8 bases lay outside the gene matches. CDR1 and CDR2 from the germline V gene are SGHAT and FQNNGV. The CDR3 is 16 amino acids.

This chain connects TRBV3-1 (or the pseudogene TRBV3-2) to TRBJ2-1; 8 bases fit TRBD2. Losses at the gene ends were 2 bases for V and 1 base for J; bases not matched to a gene: 1. Germline V gene sequence: CDR1 LGHDT, CDR2 YNNKEL (reference sequence). This CDR3 is built from 15 residues. The CDR3 DNA is TGTGCCAGCAGCCAACCTAGCGGGTCCTACAATGAGCAGTTCTTC. This translates into CASSQPSGSYNEQFF.

The genes are TRBV12-1 and TRBJ2-5; the D segment call TRBD1 is taken from the table without a DNA check. TRBV12-1 is shown as a pseudogene. This CDR3 has 16 residues. This CDR3 reads CASSLHLEGQQETQYF. CDR3 nucleotide sequence: TGTGCCAGCAGCTTACACCTCGAGGGACAGCAAGAGACCCAGTACTTC.

V gene TRBV6-2 or TRBV6-3 combines with J gene TRBJ1-6, with D maybe TRBD1 (5 bases). CDR1 is MNHEY and CDR2 is SVGEGT in the germline V gene. The CDR3 is 15 amino acids. Trimming cost V 6 bases and J 7 bases, with 16 bases left between them. This CDR3 is CASSPGGDGNSPLHF. CDR3 nucleotides: TGTGCCAGCAGCCCGGGGGGGGACGGAAATTCACCCCTCCACTTT.

This clone occurred a few times. V gene TRBV19 combines with J gene TRBJ2-5, with a possible D match to TRBD2 (6 bases). From germline, CDR1 is LNHDA and CDR2 SQIVND (reference sequence). Trimming shortened V by 1 base and J by 0 bases, and 9 bases separated the two germline ends. CDR3 size: 15 residues. This chain's CDR3 is CASSIGGNYQETQYF. The CDR3, as DNA: TGTGCCAGTAGTATAGGCGGGAATTACCAAGAGACCCAGTACTTC.

This rearrangement joins TRBV11-3 to TRBJ2-4, with D possibly being TRBD1 (6 bases). The CDR3 has 16 amino acids. Germline V lookup: CDR1 SGHNT, CDR2 YENEEA. V was pared by 1 base and J by 3 bases, with 13 bases between. CDR3 in DNA: TGTGCCAGCAGCTTAGTTGTGGGGGCCGTCAAAAACATTCAGTACTTC. It is translated as CASSLVVGAVKNIQYF.

The gene calls are TRBV7-2 and TRBJ1-4; 8 nucleotides align to TRBD1. CDR3 length equals 16 residues. J was trimmed by 5 bases and V by 1 base; bases with no gene match: 6. CDR1 is SGHTA and CDR2 is FQGNSA in the germline V gene. The CDR3 loop reads CASSLVSGTGNEKLFF. DNA of the CDR3: TGTGCCAGCAGCTTAGTATCGGGGACAGGAAATGAAAAACTGTTTTTT. Together with reference TRBV7-2 and TRBJ1-4, the CDR3 gives the full variable domain: GAGVSQSPSNKVTEKGKDVELRCDPISGHTALYWYRQSLGQGLEFLIYFQGNSAPDKSGLPSDRFSAERTGGSVSTLTIQRTQQEDSAVYLCASSLVSGTGNEKLFFGSGTQLSVL.

V and J are TRBV20-1 and TRBJ2-7, with 7 bases matching TRBD2. The ends lost 4 bases at V and 3 bases at J; junction bases unmatched: 0. Germline CDR1 reads DFQATT; CDR2 reads SNEGSKA (reference sequence). CDR3 length: 11 residues. The CDR3 spells CSATSGYEQYF. CDR3 DNA sequence: TGCAGTGCTACTAGCGGCTACGAGCAGTACTTC.

The chain links TRBV5-8 to TRBJ1-5, with D possibly TRBD1 on 6 matching bases. Germline values: CDR1 SGHTS, CDR2 YDEGEE. There are 17 residues in the CDR3. V was shortened by 0 bases and J by 3 bases, with 16 bases between the two germline ends. The CDR3 DNA is TGTGCCAGCAGCTTGGGTTTAGGGCAGGGGTCCAATCAGCCCCAGCATTTT. This gives the protein CASSLGLGQGSNQPQHF. Complete variable domain (other parts from reference TRBV5-8 and TRBJ1-5): EAGVTQSPTHLIKTRGQQATLRCSPISGHTSVYWYQQALGLGLQFLLWYDEGEERNRGNFPPRFSGRQFPNYSSELNVNALELEDSALYLCASSLGLGQGSNQPQHFGDGTRLSIL.

This chain links TRBV19 with TRBJ1-1; TRBD1 aligns across 8 bases. The V and J ends lost 6 bases and 7 bases, in that order; junction bases with no gene match: 7. CDR1 and CDR2 (germline): LNHDA, SQIVND (reference sequence). The CDR3 spans 13 residues. CDR3 loop: CASRDREHFEAFF. In DNA, the CDR3 is TGTGCCAGTAGGGACAGGGAACACTTTGAAGCTTTCTTT.

The J gene is TRBJ1-5, the V gene TRBV7-2; 11 bases align to TRBD1. V was clipped by 4 bases and J by 5 bases; unmatched bases: 4. The germline gives CDR1 SGHTA, CDR2 FQGNSA. The CDR3 spans 15 residues. CDR3 DNA: TGTGCCAGCAGCTACGGACAGGGGGCTCATCAGCCCCAGCATTTT. Its protein product is CASSYGQGAHQPQHF.

V gene TRBV7-9 combines with J gene TRBJ2-5, with 8 bases aligning to TRBD1. V gave up 8 bases and J gave up 5 bases; unmatched junction bases: 10. The length of the CDR3 is 14 residues. Germline loops: CDR1 SEHNR, CDR2 FQNEAQ (reference sequence). This CDR3 is CASLRDRPPETQYF. The CDR3 DNA reads as TGTGCCAGCCTCCGGGACAGGCCGCCGGAGACCCAGTACTTC.

The DNA of the CDR3 is TGTGCCAGCAGCCCCAGACAGGGGGCGAGTGAAGCTTTCTTT. Translation gives CASSPRQGASEAFF. V gene TRBV5-4 combines with J gene TRBJ1-1, with 10 bases matching TRBD1. The germline V gene has CDR1 SGHNT and CDR2 YYREEE (reference sequence). The CDR3 contains 14 residues. The V and J ends lost 4 bases and 7 bases, in that order; junction bases with no gene match: 7.

This chain's CDR3 is CASRRQGSFYEQYF. CDR3 in DNA: TGTGCCAGCAGGAGACAGGGTTCTTTCTACGAGCAGTACTTC. This chain uses TRBV2 with TRBJ2-7; 7 bases fit TRBD1. CDR1 is SNHLY and CDR2 is FYNNEI in the germline V gene. Trimming took 6 bases from V and 3 from J; bases not matched to a gene: 8. CDR3 size: 14 residues.

V usage is TRBV5-1 and J usage is TRBJ2-1, with D possibly matching TRBD1 (5 bases). Looked up from germline, CDR1 is SGHRS and CDR2 is YFSETQ. The V end was cut by 3 bases, the J end by 6 bases, with 16 bases between. CDR3 length: 15 amino acids. In nucleotides, the CDR3 is TGCGCCAGCAGCTCCGGACATACTCAGGCCAATGAGCAGTTCTTC. Amino acids: CASSSGHTQANEQFF.

This sequence joins TRBV7-6 and TRBJ2-5; the match to TRBD2 covers 7 bases. V trimming: 2 bases; J trimming: 4 bases; junction bases outside the gene matches: 7. Germline lookup yields CDR1 SGHVS and CDR2 FNYEAQ. The length of the CDR3 is 15 residues. CDR3 region: CASSLRWEGGETQYF. The CDR3 DNA is TGTGCCAGCAGCTTAAGGTGGGAGGGAGGAGAGACCCAGTACTTC. Based on the CDR3 plus reference TRBV7-6 and TRBJ2-5, the full variable domain is GAGVSQSPRYKVTKRGQDVALRCDPISGHVSLYWYRQALGQGPEFLTYFNYEAQQDKSGLPNDRFSAERPEGSISTLTIQRTEQRDSAMYRCASSLRWEGGETQYFGPGTRLLVL.

The chain couples TRBV4-3 to TRBJ1-2; TRBD1 might be the D (5 bases). The CDR3 runs to 15 residues. Per germline, CDR1 LGHNA and CDR2 YSLEER. Trimming pared 3 bases from V and 8 bases from J, leaving 19 bases between. CDR3: CASSHTRGRASGYTF. The CDR3 DNA is TGCGCCAGCAGCCATACTCGCGGCAGGGCCAGCGGCTACACCTTC.

The J gene is TRBJ1-6, the V gene TRBV6-5; D not certain. The CDR3 contains 14 residues. Germline values: CDR1 MNHEY, CDR2 SVGAGI. V was shortened by 4 bases and J by 8 bases, with 12 bases between the two germline ends. The CDR3 here is CASSWTLRDSPLHF. In DNA, the CDR3 is TGTGCCAGCAGTTGGACTTTAAGGGATTCACCCCTCCACTTT.

This chain uses TRBV4-2 with TRBJ2-2, with 12 bases matching TRBD1. The junction had 6 bases not matched to a gene; V was cut back by 4 bases and J by 6 bases. The germline gives CDR1 LGHNA, CDR2 YNFKEQ. This CDR3 is built from 16 residues. Here the CDR3 reads CASSPGGQGAAGELFF. In DNA form, the CDR3 reads TGTGCCAGCAGCCCAGGGGGACAGGGGGCGGCCGGGGAGCTGTTTTTT.